What follows are 21 T cell receptor beta chains derived from one specimen sequenced in a study of blood T cell repertoires in COVID-19. TCRdb keeps only in-frame clones here, not all; method: immunoSEQ multiplex PCR. This table holds 250,000 to 400,000 clones, about nine tenths found once. Sequenced sample: peripheral blood. These receptor sequences come from a woman aged 25 to 39 with COVID-19, enrolled during active disease.

The rearrangement links TRBV5-5 to TRBJ1-5, with 9 bases fitting TRBD1. The CDR3 length is 18 residues. Germline V gives CDR1 SGHKS, CDR2 YYEKEE (reference sequence). J lost 2 bases, V lost 4 bases, and 13 bases had no gene match. The CDR3: CASSPNPAWTGGNQPQHF. In DNA form, the CDR3 reads TGTGCCAGCAGCCCCAACCCAGCTTGGACAGGGGGCAATCAGCCCCAGCATTTT.

The chain is built from TRBV10-2 and TRBJ2-1; D is perhaps TRBD1 (5 bases). Germline V gene lookup returns CDR1 WSHSY and CDR2 SAAADI. V lost 7 bases, J lost 2 bases, and 9 bases lay in between. There are 13 residues in the CDR3. CDR3 region: CASTATAYNEQFF. DNA of the CDR3: TGCGCCAGCACGGCGACAGCCTACAATGAGCAGTTCTTC.

This rearrangement joins TRBV7-2 to TRBJ1-3; D perhaps matches TRBD1 (5 bases). The CDR3 is made up of 14 amino acids. Germline V gene sequence: CDR1 SGHTA, CDR2 FQGNSA. Trimming removed 6 bases at V and 11 bases at J, with 20 bases between. The CDR3 protein is CASRLRLGLDPIYF. The CDR3 bases are TGTGCCAGCAGGCTTAGACTGGGACTAGACCCCATATATTTT.

The chain employs TRBV15 and TRBJ1-4; perhaps TRBD1 as D (6 bases). Germline loops: CDR1 LNHNV, CDR2 YYDKDF (reference sequence). V gave up 5 bases and J gave up 10 bases, with 17 bases separating them. The CDR3 extends over 14 amino acids. The CDR3 loop is CATSDRQDNPKLFF. The DNA for the CDR3 is TGTGCCACCAGCGACCGACAGGACAACCCAAAACTGTTTTTT. Full variable domain (remainder filled in from reference TRBV15 and TRBJ1-4): DAMVIQNPRYQVTQFGKPVTLSCSQTLNHNVMYWYQQKSSQAPKLLFHYYDKDFNNEADTPDNFQSRRPNTSFCFLDIRSPGLGDTAMYLCATSDRQDNPKLFFGSGTQLSVL.

The gene calls are TRBV18 and TRBJ2-7, with a weak D call TRBD1 (5 bases). Germline assignment: CDR1 KGHSH and CDR2 LQKENI. The CDR3 is made up of 17 amino acids. Trimming left V 5 bases short and J 5 bases short, with 25 bases between. CDR3 region: CASSSRMGQVLINEQYV. CDR3 nucleotide sequence: TGTGCCAGCTCATCAAGGATGGGGCAGGTCCTAATCAACGAGCAGTACGTC.

V is TRBV7-6 and J is TRBJ2-2; TRBD2 is a possible D gene (7 bases). Trimming removed 4 bases from V and 4 bases from J, with 13 bases in between. There are 15 residues in the CDR3. Germline-derived CDR1 and CDR2 are SGHVS and FNYEAQ. CDR3 in amino acids: CASSSGGLSTGELFF. The DNA for the CDR3 is TGTGCCAGCAGCTCCGGGGGGCTCAGCACCGGGGAGCTGTTTTTT.

This chain connects TRBV5-4 to TRBJ1-3, with no clear D. The CDR3 extends over 13 amino acids. The V gene lost 3 bases and the J gene lost 1 base, with 5 bases spanning the gap. Germline CDR1 is SGHNT and CDR2 is YYREEE (reference sequence). The CDR3 loop reads CASSSRSGNTIYF. Here the CDR3 DNA reads TGTGCCAGCAGCTCGAGGTCTGGAAACACCATATATTTT.

V gene TRBV27 combines with J gene TRBJ1-1; 9 bases agree with TRBD1. The CDR3 covers 13 residues. Germline values: CDR1 MNHEY, CDR2 SMNVEV (reference sequence). The J segment lost 7 bases and the V segment lost 4 bases, leaving 4 bases of the junction unmatched. CDR3 in DNA: TGTGCCAGCAGTTCCACAGGGGGCATTGAAGCTTTCTTT. Translation gives CASSSTGGIEAFF.

The chain carries TRBV5-6 and TRBJ1-2; D ambiguous. The CDR3 loop spans 12 amino acids. Germline V gene sequence: CDR1 SGHDT, CDR2 YYEEEE. Between the trimmed V and J ends, which lost 0 bases and 7 bases, there was a span of 7 bases. The CDR3 is CASSLVASGYTF. Written as DNA, the CDR3 is TGTGCCAGCAGCTTGGTGGCAAGTGGCTACACCTTC. Variable domain in full (rest from reference TRBV5-6 and TRBJ1-2): DAGVTQSPTHLIKTRGQQVTLRCSPKSGHDTVSWYQQALGQGPQFIFQYYEEEERQRGNFPDRFSGHQFPNYSSELNVNALLLGDSALYLCASSLVASGYTFGSGTRLTVV.

The V and J genes are TRBV5-1 and TRBJ2-1; D may be TRBD2 (5 bases). V was cut by 4 bases and J by 13 bases, with 21 bases left in between. This CDR3 has 14 amino acids. CDR1 SGHRS and CDR2 YFSETQ come from the germline V gene. The CDR3 sequence is CASSPGVGEGAQFF. CDR3 coding DNA: TGCGCCAGCAGCCCCGGAGTCGGTGAGGGTGCCCAGTTCTTC.

J is TRBJ1-1 and V is TRBV24-1; weak D call: TRBD1 (5 bases). Germline V gene sequence: CDR1 KGHDR, CDR2 SFDVKD. Trimming removed 4 bases at V and 10 bases at J, with 12 bases between. The CDR3 extends over 12 amino acids. The CDR3 sequence: CATSDPQGRAFF. The CDR3 DNA is TGTGCCACCAGTGACCCCCAGGGCCGAGCTTTCTTT.

The chain couples TRBV7-2 to TRBJ2-1, with D perhaps matching TRBD1 (6 bases). The V end lost 4 bases, the J end lost 4 bases, and 11 bases lay between the germline ends. Germline V gene sequence: CDR1 SGHTA, CDR2 FQGNSA. This CDR3 is built from 14 residues. This CDR3 is CASSSDRQYNEQFF. The DNA for the CDR3 is TGTGCCAGCAGCTCGGACAGACAGTACAATGAGCAGTTCTTC.

The V and J genes are TRBV19 and TRBJ1-2; no firm D call. Germline V gives CDR1 LNHDA, CDR2 SQIVND (reference sequence). CDR3 length: 14 residues. Trimming shortened V by 3 bases and J by 1 base, and 9 bases separated the two germline ends. The CDR3 bases are TGTGCCAGTAGTATTATGGCCTTTAACTATGGCTACACCTTC. Residues: CASSIMAFNYGYTF.

This clone occurred once. The chain combines TRBV27 with TRBJ1-5, with 10 bases aligning to TRBD1. This CDR3 is built from 16 residues. Germline V CDR1 and CDR2: MNHEY, SMNVEV (reference sequence). Trimming cost V 5 bases and J 2 bases; bases outside gene matches: 6. The DNA of the CDR3 is TGTGCCAGCAGTCTGACAGGGGGCGCAGGCAATCAGCCCCAGCATTTT. Translated: CASSLTGGAGNQPQHF.

The V call is TRBV4-3, the J call TRBJ2-3; perhaps TRBD2 as D (6 bases). The germline CDR1 and CDR2 sequences are LGHNA and YSLEER. The CDR3 is 17 residues long. The germline V and J ends were trimmed by 0 bases and 2 bases, with 15 bases remaining between them. CDR3 sequence: CASSQELGGEYTDTQYF. CDR3 coding DNA: TGCGCCAGCAGCCAAGAGCTCGGCGGGGAGTACACAGATACGCAGTATTTT.

Turning to this clone: Other DNA sequences of this sample code for an identical CDR3. The rearrangement uses TRBV2 and TRBJ2-7; TRBD1 is a possible D gene (6 bases). V lost 7 bases and J lost 4, with 17 bases in between. The CDR3 covers 14 residues. Looked up from germline, CDR1 is SNHLY and CDR2 is FYNNEI. CDR3 sequence: CASTLPDSSYEQYV. The CDR3 coding sequence is TGTGCCAGCACCTTACCGGACAGTTCGTACGAGCAGTACGTC.

This chain connects TRBV9 to TRBJ2-7; perhaps TRBD2 as D (5 bases). This CDR3 is 15 amino acids long. The germline gives CDR1 SGDLS, CDR2 YYNGEE. Between the trimmed V and J ends, which lost 3 bases and 0 bases, there was a span of 13 bases. This CDR3 is CASSDLTNPSYEQYV. DNA for the CDR3: TGTGCCAGCAGCGACCTGACTAACCCCTCCTACGAGCAGTACGTC.

The genes are TRBV27 and TRBJ1-1; no reliable D call. The V gene lost 4 bases and the J gene lost 11 bases, with 17 bases spanning the gap. The length of the CDR3 is 13 residues. CDR1 MNHEY and CDR2 SMNVEV come from the germline V gene (reference sequence). The chain's CDR3 is CASSYPGGPEAFF. The CDR3 DNA reads TGTGCCAGCAGTTATCCAGGAGGCCCGGAGGCTTTCTTT.

The CDR3 bases are TGTGCCAGCACCCCCCGAGGGTTTAACTATGGCTACACCTTC. This codes for CASTPRGFNYGYTF. The chain combines TRBV28 with TRBJ1-2; D not certain. The CDR3 spans 14 residues. The germline CDR1 and CDR2 sequences are MDHEN and SYDVKM. V shed 7 bases and J shed 1 base, with 13 bases lying between them.

The J gene is TRBJ2-1, the V gene TRBV27; 12 bases map to TRBD1. The ends lost 3 bases at V and 6 bases at J; junction bases unmatched: 3. In germline, CDR1 is MNHEY, CDR2 SMNVEV (reference sequence). This CDR3 has 15 residues. CDR3 sequence: CASSLGTGGGNEQFF. CDR3 coding DNA: TGTGCCAGCAGTTTGGGGACAGGGGGCGGCAATGAGCAGTTCTTC.

Points on this clone: This same CDR3 is encoded by further DNA sequences in the sample. V and J are TRBV27 and TRBJ1-1; no clear D. CDR3 size: 13 residues. The germline V gene encodes CDR1 MNHEY and CDR2 SMNVEV (reference sequence). V lost 3 bases, J lost 0 bases, and 5 bases lay in between. CDR3 residues: CASSFQMNTEAFF. CDR3 bases: TGTGCCAGCAGTTTCCAGATGAACACTGAAGCTTTCTTT.